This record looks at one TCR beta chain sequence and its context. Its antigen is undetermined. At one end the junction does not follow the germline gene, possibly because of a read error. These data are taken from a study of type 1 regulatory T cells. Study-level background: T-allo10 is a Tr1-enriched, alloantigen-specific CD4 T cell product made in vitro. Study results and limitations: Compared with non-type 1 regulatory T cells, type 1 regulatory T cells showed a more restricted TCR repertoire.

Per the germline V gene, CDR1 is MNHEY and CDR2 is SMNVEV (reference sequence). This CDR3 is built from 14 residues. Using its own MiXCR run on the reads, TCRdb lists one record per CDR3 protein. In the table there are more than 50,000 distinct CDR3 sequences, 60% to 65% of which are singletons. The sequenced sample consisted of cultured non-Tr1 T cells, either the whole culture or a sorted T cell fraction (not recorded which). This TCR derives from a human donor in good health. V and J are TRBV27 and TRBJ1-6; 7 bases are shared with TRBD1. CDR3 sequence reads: CASRFARGRSPLHF. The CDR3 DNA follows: TGTGCCAGCCGTTTTGCCAGGGGGAGGTCACCCCTCCACTTT.